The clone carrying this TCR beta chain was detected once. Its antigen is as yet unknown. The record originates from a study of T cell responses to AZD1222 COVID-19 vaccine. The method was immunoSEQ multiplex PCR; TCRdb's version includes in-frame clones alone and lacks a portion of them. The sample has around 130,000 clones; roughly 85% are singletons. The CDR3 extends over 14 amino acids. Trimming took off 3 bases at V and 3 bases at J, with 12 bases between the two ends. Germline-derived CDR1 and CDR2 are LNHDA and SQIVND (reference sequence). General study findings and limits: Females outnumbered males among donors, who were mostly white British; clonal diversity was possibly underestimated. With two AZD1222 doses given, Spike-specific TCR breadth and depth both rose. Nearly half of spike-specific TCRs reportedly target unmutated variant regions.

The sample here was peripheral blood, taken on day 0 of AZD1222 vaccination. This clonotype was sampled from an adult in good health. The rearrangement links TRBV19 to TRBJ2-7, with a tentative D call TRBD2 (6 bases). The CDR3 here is CASSMAGRGYEQYF. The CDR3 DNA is TGTGCCAGTAGTATGGCGGGACGGGGCTACGAGCAGTACTTC.